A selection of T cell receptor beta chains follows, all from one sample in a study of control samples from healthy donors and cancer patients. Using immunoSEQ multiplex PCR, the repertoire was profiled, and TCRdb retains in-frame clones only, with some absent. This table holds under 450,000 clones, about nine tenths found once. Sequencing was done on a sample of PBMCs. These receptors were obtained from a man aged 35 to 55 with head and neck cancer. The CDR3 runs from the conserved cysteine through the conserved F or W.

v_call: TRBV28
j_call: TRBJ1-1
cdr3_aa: CASNPRDRVSEAFF

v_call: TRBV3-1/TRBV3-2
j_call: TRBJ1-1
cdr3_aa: CASSQGGVFTEAFF

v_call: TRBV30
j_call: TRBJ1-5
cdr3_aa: CAYDRGVGDQPQHF

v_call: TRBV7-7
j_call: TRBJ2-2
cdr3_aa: CASSGDRVTGELFF

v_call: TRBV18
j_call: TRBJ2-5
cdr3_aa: CASSPLTSGSSETQYF

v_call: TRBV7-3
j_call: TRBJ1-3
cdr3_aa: CASSTDSGNTIYF

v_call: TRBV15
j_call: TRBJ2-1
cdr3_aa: CATSRDLTGYNEQFF

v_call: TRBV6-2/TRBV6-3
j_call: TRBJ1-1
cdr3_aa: CASSYSTGLGMNTEAFF

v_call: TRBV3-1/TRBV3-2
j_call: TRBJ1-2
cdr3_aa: CASRESGRSPGYTF

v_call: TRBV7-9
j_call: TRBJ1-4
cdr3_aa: CASSLERGAATNEKLFF

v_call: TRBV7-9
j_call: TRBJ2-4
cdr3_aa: CASSPETGLTAKNIQYF

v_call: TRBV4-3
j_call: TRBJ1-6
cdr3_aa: CASSQEGQLYNSPLHF

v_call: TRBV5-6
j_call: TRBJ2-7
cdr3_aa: CASSLAGGSYEQYF

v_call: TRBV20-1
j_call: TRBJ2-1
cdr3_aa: CSAWDNEQFF

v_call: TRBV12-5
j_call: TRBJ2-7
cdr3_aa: CASGRTGTGAYEQYF

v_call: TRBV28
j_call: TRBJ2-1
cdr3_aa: CASSPQTSGSFNEQFF

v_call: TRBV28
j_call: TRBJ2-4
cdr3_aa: CASSLGSVSSKNIQYF

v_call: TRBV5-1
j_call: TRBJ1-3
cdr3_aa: CASSSDGSSGNTIYF

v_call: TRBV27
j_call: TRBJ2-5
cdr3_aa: CASSSLGGGQETQYF

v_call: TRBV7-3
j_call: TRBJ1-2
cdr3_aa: CASSLTGQGFSGYTF

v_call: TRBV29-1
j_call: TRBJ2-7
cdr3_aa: CSVGRTGPYEQYF

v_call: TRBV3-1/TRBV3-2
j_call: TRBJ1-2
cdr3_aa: CASSHGTPEGQVYGYTF

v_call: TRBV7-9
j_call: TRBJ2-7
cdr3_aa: CASSRTEKYEQYF

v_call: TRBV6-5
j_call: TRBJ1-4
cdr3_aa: CASSIRQGNEKLFF

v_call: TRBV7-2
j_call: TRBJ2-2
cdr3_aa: CASSPRELAGAWELFF

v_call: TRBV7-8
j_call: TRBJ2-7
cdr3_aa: CASSPQGQNYEQYF

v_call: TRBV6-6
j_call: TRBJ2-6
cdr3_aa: CAGSPGSGRSGANVLTF

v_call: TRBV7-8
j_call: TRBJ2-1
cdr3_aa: CASSLELAGPNEQFF

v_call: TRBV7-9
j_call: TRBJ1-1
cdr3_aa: CASSMRQGEDTEAFF

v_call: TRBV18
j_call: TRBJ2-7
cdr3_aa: CASSTQRDSPYEQYF

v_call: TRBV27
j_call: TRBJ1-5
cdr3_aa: CASSLKAGNQPQHF

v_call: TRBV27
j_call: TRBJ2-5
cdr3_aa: CASNKQGNLETQYF

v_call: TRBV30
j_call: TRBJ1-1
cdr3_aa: CAWSRVMNTEAFF

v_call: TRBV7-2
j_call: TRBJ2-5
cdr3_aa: CASGQPGWGTQYF

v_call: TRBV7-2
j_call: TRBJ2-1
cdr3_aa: CASSLVAGGYNEQFF

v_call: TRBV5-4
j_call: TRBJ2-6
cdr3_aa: CASRGSGANVLTF

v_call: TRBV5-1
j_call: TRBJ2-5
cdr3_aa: CASSQTGQGETQYF

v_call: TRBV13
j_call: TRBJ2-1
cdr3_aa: CASSSGTSGPYNEQFF

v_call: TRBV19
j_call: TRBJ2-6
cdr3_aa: CASSILPSSGANVLTF

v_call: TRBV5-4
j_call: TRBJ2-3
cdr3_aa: CASSPTGTGDYTQYF

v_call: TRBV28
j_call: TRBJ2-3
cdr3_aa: CASSFTPRGEDTQYF

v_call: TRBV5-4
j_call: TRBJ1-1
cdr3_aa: CATGGVPRNTEAFF

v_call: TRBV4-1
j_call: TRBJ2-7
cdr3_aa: CASSGLAGYEQYF

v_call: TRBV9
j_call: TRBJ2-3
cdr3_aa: CASNLGGGPRDTQYF

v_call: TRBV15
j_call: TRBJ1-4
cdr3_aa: CATSRDLAENEKLFF

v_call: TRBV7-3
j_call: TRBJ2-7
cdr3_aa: CASSPGGLYEQYF

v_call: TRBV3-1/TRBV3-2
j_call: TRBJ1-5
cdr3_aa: CASSQDRGQPQHF

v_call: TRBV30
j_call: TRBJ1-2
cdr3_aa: CAWRTGHAQGASYGYTF

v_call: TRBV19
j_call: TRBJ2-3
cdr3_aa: CASIGGLRWYF

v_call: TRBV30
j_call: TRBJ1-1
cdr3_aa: CAWSTTSNTEAFF

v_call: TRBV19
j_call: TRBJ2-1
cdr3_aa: CASNRVSGDYNEQFF

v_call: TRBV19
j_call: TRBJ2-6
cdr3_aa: CASSMGSGANVLTF

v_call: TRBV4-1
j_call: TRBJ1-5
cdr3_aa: CASSQGLSDQPQHF

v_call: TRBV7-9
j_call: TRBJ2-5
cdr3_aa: CASKIQETQYF

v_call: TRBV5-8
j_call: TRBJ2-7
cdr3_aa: CASSPRQWGQYEQYF

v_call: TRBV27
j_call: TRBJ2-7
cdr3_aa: CASTAGPPYEQYF

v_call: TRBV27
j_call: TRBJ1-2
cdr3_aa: CASSFRRGTYGYTF

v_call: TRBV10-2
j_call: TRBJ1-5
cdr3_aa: CASSGQLNQPQHF

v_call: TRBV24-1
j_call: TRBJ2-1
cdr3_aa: CATSDSRGTLNEQFF